The 8 T cell receptor beta chains in this list originate from one sample, sequenced in a study of blood T cells in healthy people across ages. A second PCR, run for about 6 to 11 cycles, used a sample-barcoded 5' primer plus a J-beta primer mix. Using its own MiXCR run on the 5' RACE reads, TCRdb lists one record per CDR3 protein. Among 650,000 to 700,000 distinct CDR3 sequences listed, 45% to 60% were seen once. The specimen was blood. Receptors originate from a woman of 80 years or more in good health.

The chain uses TRBV7-2 and TRBJ2-4; D possibly corresponds to TRBD1 (5 bases). The DNA end is more similar to TRBJ2-7, so the J call may be wrong. Germline CDR1 is SGHTA and CDR2 is FQGNSA. The CDR3 is 14 amino acids. DNA of the CDR3: TGTGCCAGCAGCTTAGCAATGGGGCACTACGAGCAGTACTTC. It yields the protein CASSLAMGHYEQYF.

With respect to this clonotype: This may be a read error, as it is one base from a much larger clone. This chain connects TRBV7-3 to TRBJ1-1; D ambiguous. In germline, CDR1 is SGHTA, CDR2 FQGTGA. This CDR3 has 13 residues. Deletions cut 0 bases from V and 4 bases from J, with 6 bases between. CDR3: CASSLTGSTEAFF. For the CDR3, the DNA is TGTGCCAGCAGCTTAACAGGGAGCACTGAAGCTTTCTTT. Combining the CDR3 with reference TRBV7-3 and TRBJ1-1 gives the whole variable domain GAGVSQTPSNKVTEKGKYVELRCDPISGHTALYWYRQSLGQGPEFLIYFQGTGAADDSGLPNDRFFAVRPEGSVSTLKIQRTERGDSAVYLCASSLTGSTEAFFGQGTRLTVV.

The chain couples TRBV11-2 to TRBJ1-1; D is perhaps TRBD1 (5 bases). The germline V and J ends were trimmed by 3 bases and 4 bases, with 12 bases remaining between them. The CDR3 totals 14 residues. Germline CDR1 SGHAT, CDR2 FQNNGV. The CDR3: CASSFVGGVTEAFF. CDR3 nucleotides: TGTGCCAGCAGCTTCGTCGGAGGGGTCACTGAAGCTTTCTTT.

Only a few counts were recorded for this clonotype. The chain employs TRBV28 and TRBJ2-1, with 10 bases aligning to TRBD2. The CDR3 sequence is 11 residues long. In germline, CDR1 is MDHEN, CDR2 SYDVKM. CDR3 nucleotides: TGTGCTAGCGGGGGGTTTGATGGGCAGTTCTTC. Translated: CASGGFDGQFF.

The chain uses TRBV28 and TRBJ2-5; D ambiguous. The closer fit of TRBJ2-7 to the DNA end suggests the J call may be wrong. The CDR3 totals 12 residues. Germline CDR1 reads MDHEN; CDR2 reads SYDVKM. The CDR3 bases are TGTGCCGCCAGCCGGAATGCCTACGAGCAGTACTTC. Protein: CAASRNAYEQYF.

V usage is TRBV20-1 and J usage is TRBJ2-5; D is uncertain. The V end lost 3 bases, the J end lost 11 bases, and 19 bases lay between the germline ends. Germline CDR1 is DFQATT and CDR2 is SNEGSKA (reference sequence). CDR3 length: 13 amino acids. In DNA, the CDR3 is TGCAGTGCTAGGGGCCAGGCGGAGTATGAGCAGTACTTC. Its protein is CSARGQAEYEQYF.

Turning to this clonotype: One base away lies a much larger clone, so this may be a sequencing read error. The chain couples TRBV27 to TRBJ2-1, with 13 positions matching TRBD2. CDR1 MNHEY and CDR2 SMNVEV come from the germline V gene (reference sequence). The CDR3 runs 17 residues. CDR3 nucleotide sequence: TGTGACAGCAGTCTGACCGGGACTAGCGGGACGTACAATGAGCAGTTCTTC. Translated, it gives CDSSLTGTSGTYNEQFF.

The chain recombines TRBV7-3 with TRBJ2-3; 10 bases align to TRBD1. The CDR3 consists of 15 residues. Germline-derived CDR1 and CDR2 are SGHTA and FQGTGA. V was clipped by 3 bases and J by 8 bases; unmatched bases: 8. The CDR3 nucleotides read TGTGCCAGCAGCTTCAAAGGGACAGGGGTTGGTACGCAGTATTTT. Translation gives CASSFKGTGVGTQYF.